The 20 T cell receptor beta chains in this list originate from one sample, sequenced in a study of cytomegalovirus exposure and HLA in healthy donors. The primer mix had 60 Vbeta and 13 Jbeta primers. The method was immunoSEQ multiplex PCR; TCRdb's version includes in-frame clones alone and lacks a portion of them. The table shows roughly 56,000 clones, with around 87% occurring only once. Sequences were obtained from PBMCs. These receptors came from a man younger than 35 in good health and CMV-seronegative.

This clone was counted a single time. The chain joins TRBV2 to TRBJ1-4; D may be TRBD1 (5 bases). Germline V lookup: CDR1 SNHLY, CDR2 FYNNEI. The V gene lost 3 bases and the J gene lost 8 bases, with 10 bases spanning the gap. The CDR3 loop spans 13 amino acids. CDR3 bases: TGTGCCAGCAGTGAGGGGGGAGGGGAAAAACTGTTTTTT. It translates to CASSEGGGEKLFF.

This rearrangement joins TRBV5-1 to TRBJ2-5; 7 bases agree with TRBD2. This CDR3 comprises 15 residues. The J segment lost 2 bases and the V segment lost 4 bases, leaving 8 bases of the junction unmatched. The germline CDR1 and CDR2 sequences are SGHRS and YFSETQ. This CDR3 reads CASSPLGGGQETQYF. Written as DNA, the CDR3 is TGCGCCAGCAGCCCCTTGGGCGGGGGTCAAGAGACCCAGTACTTC.

The rearrangement links TRBV6-4 to TRBJ2-3; 10 positions agree with TRBD2. V lost 5 bases, J lost 2 bases, and 1 base stayed unmatched. The germline V gene encodes CDR1 MRHNA and CDR2 SNTAGT. The CDR3 consists of 14 residues. The CDR3 region has the DNA TGTGCCAGCAGTAGCGGGGGGGCCACAGATACGCAGTATTTT. Translated, it gives CASSSGGATDTQYF.

The table lists this clone with a few counts. This chain joins TRBV7-3 and TRBJ1-2; 7 bases fit TRBD1. CDR1 is SGHTA, CDR2 FQGTGA, per germline. J was trimmed by 2 bases and V by 5 bases; bases with no gene match: 5. CDR3 size: 14 residues. The DNA of the CDR3 is TGTGCCAGCAGCCCCCAGGGGGGAAACTATGGCTACACCTTC. Amino acids: CASSPQGGNYGYTF.

The chain combines TRBV4-1 with TRBJ2-1, with D tentatively TRBD2 (6 bases). V gave up 2 bases and J gave up 7 bases, with 9 bases separating them. Per the germline V gene, CDR1 is MGHRA and CDR2 is YSYEKL. This CDR3 has 13 amino acids. The DNA for the CDR3 is TGCGCCAGCAGCCAAATTCGGGGGAATGAGCAGTTCTTC. Encoded protein: CASSQIRGNEQFF.

The rearrangement joins TRBV28 to TRBJ1-1; D is undetermined. V was shortened by 2 bases and J by 4 bases, with 11 bases between the two germline ends. The germline V gene encodes CDR1 MDHEN and CDR2 SYDVKM. The CDR3 is 14 amino acids. The CDR3 nucleotides are TGTGCCAGCAGTTTAGGAGCGCGGGGCACTGAAGCTTTCTTT. It specifies CASSLGARGTEAFF.

The V and J genes are TRBV28 and TRBJ2-2; 8 bases agree with TRBD2. The CDR3 length is 13 residues. Germline V gene data show CDR1 as MDHEN and CDR2 as SYDVKM. Trimming cost V 8 bases and J 5 bases; bases outside gene matches: 4. The CDR3 loop reads CASRGGQTGELFF. DNA for the CDR3: TGTGCCAGCCGGGGGGGGCAAACCGGGGAGCTGTTTTTT.

The J gene is TRBJ1-2, the V gene TRBV2; 7 positions agree with TRBD1. The germline V gene encodes CDR1 SNHLY and CDR2 FYNNEI. This CDR3 contains 12 residues. Trimming at V came to 9 bases and at J to 4 bases, leaving 5 bases not matched to a gene. CDR3 in amino acids: CARQQGTYGYTF. CDR3 DNA: TGTGCCAGGCAACAGGGGACCTATGGCTACACCTTC.

The chain couples TRBV6-5 to TRBJ2-3; 10 nucleotides line up with TRBD2. Per the germline V gene, CDR1 is MNHEY and CDR2 is SVGAGI. J lost 11 bases, V lost 5 bases, and 13 bases had no gene match. The CDR3 runs to 15 residues. The CDR3 nucleotides are TGTGCCAGCAGTCGGACTAGCGGACACGGGGAGGTGCAGTATTTT. Protein product: CASSRTSGHGEVQYF.

CDR3 DNA: TGTGCCACCAGCAGAGATGGGCAACAAGAGACCCAGTACTTC. Translating gives CATSRDGQQETQYF. The V and J genes are TRBV15 and TRBJ2-5; no clear D gene. The CDR3 sequence is 14 residues long. V shed 0 bases and J shed 2 bases, with 7 bases lying between them. Germline V gene data show CDR1 as LNHNV and CDR2 as YYDKDF (reference sequence).

This clone appeared a single time. The chain recombines TRBV7-9 with TRBJ2-5; D remains ambiguous. The CDR3 spans 15 residues. V lost 0 bases to trimming and J lost 1 base, with 9 bases between them. The germline V gene encodes CDR1 SEHNR and CDR2 FQNEAQ (reference sequence). Here the CDR3 reads CASSLASRIQETQYF. The CDR3 DNA reads TGTGCCAGCAGCTTAGCGAGCAGGATCCAAGAGACCCAGTACTTC.

This chain links TRBV21-1 with TRBJ1-4. TRBV21-1 has pseudogene status. This CDR3 has 15 amino acids. CDR3 sequence: CASSKARLINEKLFF. The CDR3 coding sequence is TGTGCCAGCAGCAAAGCGAGGCTGATAAATGAAAAACTGTTTTTT.

The chain is built from TRBV30 and TRBJ2-7, with 7 bases lining up with TRBD2. The CDR3 length is 14 residues. Losses at the gene ends were 2 bases for V and 2 bases for J; bases not matched to a gene: 6. Looked up from germline, CDR1 is GTSNPN and CDR2 is SVGIG (reference sequence). This CDR3 reads CAWSQASGAYEQYF. The CDR3 coding sequence is TGTGCCTGGAGTCAGGCTAGCGGTGCCTACGAGCAGTACTTC.

The V call is TRBV6-1, the J call TRBJ1-2, with 7 bases fitting TRBD1. The length of the CDR3 is 14 residues. The V gene's germline CDR1 is MNHNS and CDR2 SASEGT. V lost 3 bases and J lost 2; bases outside the gene matches: 3. The CDR3 loop is CASSDRGRNYGYTF. For the CDR3, the DNA is TGTGCCAGCAGTGATAGGGGGCGCAACTATGGCTACACCTTC.

The chain carries TRBV5-6 and TRBJ2-7; 7 nucleotides match TRBD1. Trimming removed 4 bases from V and 2 bases from J; junction bases left unmatched: 3. Germline assignment: CDR1 SGHDT and CDR2 YYEEEE. This CDR3 is built from 13 residues. CDR3 sequence: CASSMGQTYEQYF. The CDR3 coding sequence is TGTGCCAGCAGCATGGGACAGACCTACGAGCAGTACTTC.

This clone was counted once. The V and J genes are TRBV7-9 and TRBJ2-1, with 11 positions matching TRBD2. Germline trimming cut 3 bases from V and 8 bases from J; bases unmatched to any gene: 6. Per germline, CDR1 SEHNR and CDR2 FQNEAQ (reference sequence). The CDR3 is 15 residues long. The CDR3 DNA is TGTGCCAGCAGCTTTCTAGCGGGGGGATTCGATGAGCAGTTCTTC. It encodes CASSFLAGGFDEQFF.

CDR3 loop: CASSQEVASRLSEQYF. The CDR3 DNA reads as TGCGCCAGCAGCCAGGAGGTAGCTTCGAGGCTTTCCGAGCAGTACTTC. J is TRBJ2-7 and V is TRBV5-1; a possible D gene is TRBD2 (5 bases). The V end was cut by 4 bases, the J end by 6 bases, with 23 bases between. This CDR3 region has 16 residues. Germline CDR1 and CDR2: SGHRS and YFSETQ.

The rearrangement links TRBV30 to TRBJ1-1; TRBD1 is a possible D gene (5 bases). V shed 2 bases and J shed 5 bases, with 15 bases lying between them. The germline V gene has CDR1 GTSNPN and CDR2 SVGIG (reference sequence). The CDR3 runs 14 residues. The CDR3 here is CAWSQGSTGTEAFF. Written as DNA, the CDR3 is TGTGCCTGGAGTCAGGGATCGACTGGAACTGAAGCTTTCTTT.

This clone was found a few times. J is TRBJ2-1 and V is TRBV5-1; maybe TRBD2 (6 bases). V was clipped by 0 bases and J by 0 bases, with 10 bases between them. The CDR3 is 16 amino acids. Germline CDR1 is SGHRS and CDR2 is YFSETQ. Here the CDR3 reads CASSLADGSSYNEQFF. CDR3 DNA: TGCGCCAGCAGCTTGGCAGACGGGAGCTCCTACAATGAGCAGTTCTTC.

A single count supports this clone. The CDR3 reads CASRGTSSYEQYF. CDR3 bases: TGTGCCTCCCGAGGGACTAGCTCCTACGAGCAGTACTTC. The J gene is TRBJ2-7, the V gene TRBV19, with 8 bases fitting TRBD2. The V gene's germline CDR1 is LNHDA and CDR2 SQIVND (reference sequence). With 11 bases clipped from V and 0 bases from J, the junction kept 6 bases outside the gene matches. CDR3 length equals 13 residues.